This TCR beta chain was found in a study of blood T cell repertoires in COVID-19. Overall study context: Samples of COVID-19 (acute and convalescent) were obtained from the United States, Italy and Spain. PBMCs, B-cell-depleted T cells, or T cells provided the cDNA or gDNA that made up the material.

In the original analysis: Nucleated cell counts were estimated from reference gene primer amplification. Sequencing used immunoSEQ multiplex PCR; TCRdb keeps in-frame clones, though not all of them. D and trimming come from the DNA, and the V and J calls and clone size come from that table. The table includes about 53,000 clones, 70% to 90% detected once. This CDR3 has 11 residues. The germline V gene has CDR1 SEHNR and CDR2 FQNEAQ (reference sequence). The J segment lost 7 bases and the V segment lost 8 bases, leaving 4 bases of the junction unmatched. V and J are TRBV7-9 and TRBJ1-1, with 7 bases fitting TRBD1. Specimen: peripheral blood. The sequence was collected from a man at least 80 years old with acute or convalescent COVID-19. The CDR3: CASGRQGEAFF. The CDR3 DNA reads TGTGCCAGCGGGCGACAGGGTGAAGCTTTCTTT.